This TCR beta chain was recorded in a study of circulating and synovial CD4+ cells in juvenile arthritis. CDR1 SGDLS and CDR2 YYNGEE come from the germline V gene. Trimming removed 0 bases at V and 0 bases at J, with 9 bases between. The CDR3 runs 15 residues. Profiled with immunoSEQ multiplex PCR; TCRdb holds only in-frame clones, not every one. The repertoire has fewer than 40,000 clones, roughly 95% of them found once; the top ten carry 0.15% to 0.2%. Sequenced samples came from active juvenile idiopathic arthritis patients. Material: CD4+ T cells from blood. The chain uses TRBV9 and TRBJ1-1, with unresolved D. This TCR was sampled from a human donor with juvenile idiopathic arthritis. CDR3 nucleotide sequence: TGTGCCAGCAGCGTAGTCGGCGACTTGAACACTGAAGCTTTCTTT. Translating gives CASSVVGDLNTEAFF.